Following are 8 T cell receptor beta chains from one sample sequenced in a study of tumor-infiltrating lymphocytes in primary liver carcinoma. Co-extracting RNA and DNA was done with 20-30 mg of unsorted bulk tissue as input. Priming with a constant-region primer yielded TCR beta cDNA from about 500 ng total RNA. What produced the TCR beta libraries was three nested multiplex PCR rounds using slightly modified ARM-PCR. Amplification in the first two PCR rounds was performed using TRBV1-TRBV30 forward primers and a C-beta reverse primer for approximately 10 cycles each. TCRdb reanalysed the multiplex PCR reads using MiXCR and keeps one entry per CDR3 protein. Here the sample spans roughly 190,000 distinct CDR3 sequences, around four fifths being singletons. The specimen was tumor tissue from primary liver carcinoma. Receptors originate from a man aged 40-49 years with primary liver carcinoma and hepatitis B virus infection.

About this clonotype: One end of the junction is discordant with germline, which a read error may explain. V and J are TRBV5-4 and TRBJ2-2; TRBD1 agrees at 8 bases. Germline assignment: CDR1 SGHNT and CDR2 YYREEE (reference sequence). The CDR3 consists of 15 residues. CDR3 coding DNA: TGTGCCAGCAGCTTGGGACAGGGGAGCACAGGGGGGCTGTTTTTT. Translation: CASSLGQGSTGGLFF.

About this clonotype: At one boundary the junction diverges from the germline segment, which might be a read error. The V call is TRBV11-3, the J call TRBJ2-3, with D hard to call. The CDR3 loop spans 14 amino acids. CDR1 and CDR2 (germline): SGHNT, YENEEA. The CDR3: CASSLPGTHIYAVF. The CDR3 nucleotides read TGTGCCAGCAGCTTACCAGGAACTCACATATACGCAGTATTT.

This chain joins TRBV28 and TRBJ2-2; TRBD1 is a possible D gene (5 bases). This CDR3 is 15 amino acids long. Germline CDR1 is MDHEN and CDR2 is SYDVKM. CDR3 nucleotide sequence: TGTGTCAGTAGCCGAACGACAGAGAACACCGGGGAGCTGTTTTTT. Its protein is CVSSRTTENTGELFF.

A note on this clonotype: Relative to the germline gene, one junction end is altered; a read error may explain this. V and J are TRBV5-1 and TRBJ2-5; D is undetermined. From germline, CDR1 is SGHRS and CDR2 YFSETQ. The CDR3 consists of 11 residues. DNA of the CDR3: TGCGCCAACAGCTTCGAAAAGACCCAATACTTC. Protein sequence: CANSFEKTQYF. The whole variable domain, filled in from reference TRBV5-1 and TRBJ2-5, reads KAGVTQTPRYLIKTRGQQVTLSCSPISGHRSVSWYQQTPGQGLQFLFEYFSETQRNKGNFPGRFSGRQFSNSRSEMNVSTLELGDSALYLCANSFEKTQYFGPGTRLLVL.

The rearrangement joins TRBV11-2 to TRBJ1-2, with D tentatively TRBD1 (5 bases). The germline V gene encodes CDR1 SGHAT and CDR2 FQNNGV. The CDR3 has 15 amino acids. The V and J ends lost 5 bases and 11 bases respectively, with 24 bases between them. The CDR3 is CASSTSAELIPGYTF. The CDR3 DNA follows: TGTGCCAGCAGCACGTCGGCAGAGTTGATCCCAGGGTACACCTTC.

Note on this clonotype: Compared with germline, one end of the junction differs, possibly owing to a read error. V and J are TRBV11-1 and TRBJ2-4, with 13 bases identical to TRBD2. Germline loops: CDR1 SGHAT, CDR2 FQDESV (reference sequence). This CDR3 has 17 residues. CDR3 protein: CASIFPGTSGTKNTQYF. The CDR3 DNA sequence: TGCGCCAGCATCTTTCCCGGGACTAGCGGGACCAAAAACACTCAGTATTTC.

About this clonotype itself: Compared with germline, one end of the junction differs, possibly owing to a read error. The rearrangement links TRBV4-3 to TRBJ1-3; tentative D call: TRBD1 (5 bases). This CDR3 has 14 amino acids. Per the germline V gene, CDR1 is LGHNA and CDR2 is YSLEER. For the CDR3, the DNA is TGCACCAGCATCCAAGGACAACTGGGAAACACCATATATTTT. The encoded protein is CTSIQGQLGNTIYF.

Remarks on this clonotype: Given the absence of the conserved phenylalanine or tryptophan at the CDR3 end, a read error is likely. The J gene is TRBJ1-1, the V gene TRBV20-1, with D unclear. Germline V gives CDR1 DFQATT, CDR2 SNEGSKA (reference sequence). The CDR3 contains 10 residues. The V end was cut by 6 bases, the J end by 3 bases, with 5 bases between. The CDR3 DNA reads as TGCAGTGCGACCCACACTGAAGCTTTCTTA. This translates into CSATHTEAFL.